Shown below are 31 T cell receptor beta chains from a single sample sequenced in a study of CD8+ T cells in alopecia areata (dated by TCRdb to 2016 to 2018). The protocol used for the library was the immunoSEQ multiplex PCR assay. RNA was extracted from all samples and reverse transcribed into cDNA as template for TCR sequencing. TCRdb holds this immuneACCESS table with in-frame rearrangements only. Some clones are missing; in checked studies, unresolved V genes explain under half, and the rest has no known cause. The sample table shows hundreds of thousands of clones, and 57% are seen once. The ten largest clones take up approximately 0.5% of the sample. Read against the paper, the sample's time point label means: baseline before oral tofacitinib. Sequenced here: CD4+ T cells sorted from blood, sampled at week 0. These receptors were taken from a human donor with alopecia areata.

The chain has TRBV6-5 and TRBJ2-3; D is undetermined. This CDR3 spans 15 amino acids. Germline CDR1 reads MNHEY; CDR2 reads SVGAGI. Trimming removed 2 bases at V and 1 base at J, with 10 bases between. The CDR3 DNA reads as TGTGCCAGCAGTTACGAGGCTACCCGCACAGATACGCAGTATTTT. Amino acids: CASSYEATRTDTQYF.

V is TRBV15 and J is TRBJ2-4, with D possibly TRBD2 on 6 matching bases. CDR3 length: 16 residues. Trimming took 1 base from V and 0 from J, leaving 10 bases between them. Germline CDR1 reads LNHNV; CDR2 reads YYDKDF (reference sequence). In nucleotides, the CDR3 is TGTGCCACCAGCAGAGCGGGGGTCCTAGCCAAAAACATTCAGTACTTC. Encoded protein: CATSRAGVLAKNIQYF.

CDR3 coding DNA: TGTGCCAGCAGCCAAGATCTCCCGGCTATGGGGGTGGGCGAGCAGTACTTC. It codes for CASSQDLPAMGVGEQYF. The rearrangement links TRBV4-2 to TRBJ2-7, with D possibly being TRBD1 or TRBD2 (5 bases each). The germline V and J ends were trimmed by 0 bases and 6 bases, with 21 bases remaining between them. This CDR3 comprises 17 residues. CDR1 and CDR2 (germline): LGHNA, YNFKEQ.

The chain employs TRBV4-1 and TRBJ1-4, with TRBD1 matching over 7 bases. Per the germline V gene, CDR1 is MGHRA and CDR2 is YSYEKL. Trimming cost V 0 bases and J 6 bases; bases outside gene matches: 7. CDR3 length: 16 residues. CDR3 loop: CASSQDAARGYEKLFF. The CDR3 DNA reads TGCGCCAGCAGCCAAGATGCCGCCAGGGGGTATGAAAAACTGTTTTTT.

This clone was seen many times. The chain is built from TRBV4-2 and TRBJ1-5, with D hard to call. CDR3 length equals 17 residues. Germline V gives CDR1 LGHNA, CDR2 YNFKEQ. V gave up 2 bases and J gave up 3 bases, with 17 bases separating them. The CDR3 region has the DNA TGTGCCAGCAGCCAATTTCCGGGCGGGAGGGTCAATCAGCCCCAGCATTTT. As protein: CASSQFPGGRVNQPQHF.

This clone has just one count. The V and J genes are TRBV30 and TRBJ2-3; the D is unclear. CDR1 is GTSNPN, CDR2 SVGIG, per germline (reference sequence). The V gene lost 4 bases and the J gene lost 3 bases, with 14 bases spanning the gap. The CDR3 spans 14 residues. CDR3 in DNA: TGTGCCTGGACCCGACTTGAAAGGACAGATACGCAGTATTTT. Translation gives CAWTRLERTDTQYF.

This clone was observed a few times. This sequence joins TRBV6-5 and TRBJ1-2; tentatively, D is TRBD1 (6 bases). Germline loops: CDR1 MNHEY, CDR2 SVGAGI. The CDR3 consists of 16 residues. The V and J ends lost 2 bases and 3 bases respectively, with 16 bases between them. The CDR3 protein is CASSYQKGGAYYGYTF. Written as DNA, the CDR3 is TGTGCCAGCAGTTACCAAAAAGGGGGTGCCTACTATGGCTACACCTTC.

For the CDR3, the DNA is TGTGCCTGGAGCGGGCCACGTCAGGGGATCTATGAGCAGTTCTTC. It codes for CAWSGPRQGIYEQFF. This chain uses TRBV30 with TRBJ2-1, with D possibly TRBD1 on 6 matching bases. Germline assignment: CDR1 GTSNPN and CDR2 SVGIG (reference sequence). V lost 3 bases and J lost 8, with 20 bases in between. This CDR3 is built from 15 residues. Based on the CDR3 plus reference TRBV30 and TRBJ2-1, the full variable domain is SQTIHQWPATLVQPVGSPLSLECTVEGTSNPNLYWYRQAAGRGLQLLFYSVGIGQISSEVPQNLSASRPQDRQFILSSKKLLLSDSGFYLCAWSGPRQGIYEQFFGPGTRLTVL.

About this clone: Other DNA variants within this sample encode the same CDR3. The CDR3 DNA sequence: TGCGCCAGCAGCCAAGACAGGGTCGCCCACGAGCAGTACTTC. Translation gives CASSQDRVAHEQYF. The rearrangement links TRBV4-1 to TRBJ2-7; tentatively, D is TRBD1 (5 bases). The CDR3 covers 14 residues. Trimming took 0 bases from V and 5 from J, leaving 11 bases between them. Per germline, CDR1 MGHRA and CDR2 YSYEKL.

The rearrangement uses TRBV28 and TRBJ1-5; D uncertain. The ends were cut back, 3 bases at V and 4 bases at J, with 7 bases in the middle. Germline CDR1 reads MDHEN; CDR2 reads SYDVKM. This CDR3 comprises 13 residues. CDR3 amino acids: CASSFRRNQPQHF. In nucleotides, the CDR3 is TGTGCCAGCAGTTTCAGGAGGAATCAGCCCCAGCATTTT.

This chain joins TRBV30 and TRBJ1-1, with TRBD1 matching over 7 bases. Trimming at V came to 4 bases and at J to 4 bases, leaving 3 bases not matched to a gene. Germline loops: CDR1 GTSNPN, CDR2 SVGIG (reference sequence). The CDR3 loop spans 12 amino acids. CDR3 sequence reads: CAWNPGGTEAFF. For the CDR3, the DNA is TGTGCCTGGAACCCAGGGGGCACTGAAGCTTTCTTT.

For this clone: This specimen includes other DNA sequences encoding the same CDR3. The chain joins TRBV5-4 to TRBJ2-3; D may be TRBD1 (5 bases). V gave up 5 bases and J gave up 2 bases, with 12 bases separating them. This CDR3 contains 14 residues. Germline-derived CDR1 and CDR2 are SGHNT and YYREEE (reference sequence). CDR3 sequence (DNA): TGTGCCAGCAGTCCTACGACAGACACAGATACGCAGTATTTT. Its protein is CASSPTTDTDTQYF.

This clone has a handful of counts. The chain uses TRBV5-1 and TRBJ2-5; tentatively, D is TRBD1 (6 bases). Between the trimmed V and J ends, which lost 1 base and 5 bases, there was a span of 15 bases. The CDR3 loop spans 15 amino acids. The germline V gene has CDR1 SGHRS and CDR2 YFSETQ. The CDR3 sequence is CASSLTGLTRETQYF. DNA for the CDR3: TGCGCCAGCAGCTTGACAGGGTTAACACGGGAGACCCAGTACTTC.

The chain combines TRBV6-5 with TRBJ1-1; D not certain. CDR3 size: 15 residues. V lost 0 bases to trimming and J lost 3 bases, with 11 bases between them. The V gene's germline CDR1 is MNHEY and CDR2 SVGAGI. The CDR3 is CASSYSREGYTEAFF. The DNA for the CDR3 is TGTGCCAGCAGTTACTCGAGAGAGGGCTACACTGAAGCTTTCTTT.

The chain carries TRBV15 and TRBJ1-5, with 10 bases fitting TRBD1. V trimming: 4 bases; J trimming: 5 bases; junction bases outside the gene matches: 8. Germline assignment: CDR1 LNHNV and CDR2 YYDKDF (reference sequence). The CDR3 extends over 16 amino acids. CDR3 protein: CATSTTMTGGYQPQHF. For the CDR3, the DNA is TGTGCCACCAGCACGACCATGACAGGGGGCTATCAGCCCCAGCATTTT.

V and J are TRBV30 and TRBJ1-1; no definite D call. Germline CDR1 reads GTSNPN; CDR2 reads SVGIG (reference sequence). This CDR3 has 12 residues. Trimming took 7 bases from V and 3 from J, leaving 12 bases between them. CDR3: CAFQPGHTEAFF. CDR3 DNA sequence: TGTGCCTTCCAACCTGGACACACTGAAGCTTTCTTT.

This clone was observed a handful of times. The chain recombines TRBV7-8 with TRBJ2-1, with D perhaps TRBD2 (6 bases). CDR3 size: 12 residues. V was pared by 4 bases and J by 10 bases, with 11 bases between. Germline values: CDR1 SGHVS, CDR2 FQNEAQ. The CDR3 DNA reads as TGTGCCAGCAGCTCCCGGCGGGGAGAGCAGTTCTTC. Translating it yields CASSSRRGEQFF.

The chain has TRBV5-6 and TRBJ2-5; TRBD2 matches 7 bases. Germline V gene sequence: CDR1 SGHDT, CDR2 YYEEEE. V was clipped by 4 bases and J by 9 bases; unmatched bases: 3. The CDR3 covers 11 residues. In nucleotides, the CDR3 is TGTGCCAGCAGCCAGGGAGGGGCCCAGTACTTC. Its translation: CASSQGGAQYF.

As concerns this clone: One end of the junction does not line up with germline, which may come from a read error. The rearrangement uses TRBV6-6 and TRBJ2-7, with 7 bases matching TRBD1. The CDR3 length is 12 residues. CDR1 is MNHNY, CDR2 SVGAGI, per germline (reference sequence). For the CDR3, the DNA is TGCGCCAGCAGTGACCGAGGACAGGATACGTACTTC. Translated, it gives CASSDRGQDTYF.

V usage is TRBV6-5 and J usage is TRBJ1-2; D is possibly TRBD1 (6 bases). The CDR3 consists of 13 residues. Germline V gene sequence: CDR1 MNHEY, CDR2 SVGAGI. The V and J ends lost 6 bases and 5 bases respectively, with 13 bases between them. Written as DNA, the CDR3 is TGTGCCAGCAGAGAACAGGGCCGGTATGGCTACACCTTC. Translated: CASREQGRYGYTF.

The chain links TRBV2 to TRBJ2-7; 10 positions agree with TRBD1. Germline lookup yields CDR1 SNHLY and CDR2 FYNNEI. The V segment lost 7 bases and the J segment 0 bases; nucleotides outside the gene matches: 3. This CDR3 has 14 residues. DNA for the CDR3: TGTGCCAGCACCCGGACAGGGGGCTCCTACGAGCAGTACTTC. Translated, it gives CASTRTGGSYEQYF. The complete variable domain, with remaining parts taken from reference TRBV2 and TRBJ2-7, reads EPEVTQTPSHQVTQMGQEVILRCVPISNHLYFYWYRQILGQKVEFLVSFYNNEISEKSEIFDDQFSVERPDGSNFTLKIRSTKLEDSAMYFCASTRTGGSYEQYFGPGTRLTVT.

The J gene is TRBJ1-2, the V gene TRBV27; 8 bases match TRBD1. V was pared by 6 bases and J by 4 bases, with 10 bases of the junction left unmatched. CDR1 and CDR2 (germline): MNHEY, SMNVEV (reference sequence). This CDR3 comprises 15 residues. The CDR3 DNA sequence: TGTGCCAGCAGCAACTCGGACAGGGTTGGCTATGGCTACACCTTC. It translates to CASSNSDRVGYGYTF.

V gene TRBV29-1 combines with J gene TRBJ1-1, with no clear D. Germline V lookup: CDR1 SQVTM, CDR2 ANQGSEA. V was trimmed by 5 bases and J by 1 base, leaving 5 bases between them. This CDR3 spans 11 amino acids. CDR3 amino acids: CSVLANTEAFF. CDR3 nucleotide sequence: TGCAGCGTTCTAGCGAACACTGAAGCTTTCTTT.

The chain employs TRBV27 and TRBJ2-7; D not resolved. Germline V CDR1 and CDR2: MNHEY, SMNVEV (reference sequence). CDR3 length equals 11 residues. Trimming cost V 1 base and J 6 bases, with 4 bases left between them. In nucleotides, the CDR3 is TGTGCCAGCAGTTTATTAGGCGAGCAGTACTTC. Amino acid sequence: CASSLLGEQYF.

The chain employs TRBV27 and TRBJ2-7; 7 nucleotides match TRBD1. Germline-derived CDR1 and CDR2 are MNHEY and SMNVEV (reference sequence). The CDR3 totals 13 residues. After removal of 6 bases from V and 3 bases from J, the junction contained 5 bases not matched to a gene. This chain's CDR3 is CASRRDRYYEQYF. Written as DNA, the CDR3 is TGTGCCAGCAGAAGGGACAGATACTACGAGCAGTACTTC.

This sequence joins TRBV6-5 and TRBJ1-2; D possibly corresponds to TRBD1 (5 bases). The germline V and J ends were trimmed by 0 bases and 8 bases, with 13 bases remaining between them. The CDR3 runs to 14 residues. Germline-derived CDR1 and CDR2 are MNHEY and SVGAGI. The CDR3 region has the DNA TGTGCCAGCAGTTACTCGAGCAGGGTGGGAGGCTACACCTTC. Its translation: CASSYSSRVGGYTF.

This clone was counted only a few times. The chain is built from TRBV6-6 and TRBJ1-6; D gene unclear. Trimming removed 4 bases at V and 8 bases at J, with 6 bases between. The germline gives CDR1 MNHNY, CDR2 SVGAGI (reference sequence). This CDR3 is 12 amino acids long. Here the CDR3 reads CASSLRDSPLHF. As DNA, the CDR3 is TGTGCCAGCAGTTTGAGGGATTCACCCCTCCACTTT.

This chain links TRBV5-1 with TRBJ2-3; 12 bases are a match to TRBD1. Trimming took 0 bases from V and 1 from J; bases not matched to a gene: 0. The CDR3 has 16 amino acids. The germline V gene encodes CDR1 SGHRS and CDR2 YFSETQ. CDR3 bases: TGCGCCAGCAGCTTGGGGGACAGGGGGCGCACAGATACGCAGTATTTT. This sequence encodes CASSLGDRGRTDTQYF.

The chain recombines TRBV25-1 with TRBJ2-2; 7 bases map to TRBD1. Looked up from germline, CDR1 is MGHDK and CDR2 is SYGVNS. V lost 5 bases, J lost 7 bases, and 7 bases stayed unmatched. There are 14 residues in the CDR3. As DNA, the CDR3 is TGTGCCAGCAGTTTTCGGGACAGCAGCGGGGAGCTGTTTTTT. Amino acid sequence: CASSFRDSSGELFF.

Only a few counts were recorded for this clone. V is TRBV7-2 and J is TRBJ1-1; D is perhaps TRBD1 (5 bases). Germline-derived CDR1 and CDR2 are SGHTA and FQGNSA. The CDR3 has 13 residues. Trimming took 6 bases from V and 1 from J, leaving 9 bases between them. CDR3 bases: TGTGCCAGCAGACGACAGAGGAACACTGAAGCTTTCTTT. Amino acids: CASRRQRNTEAFF.

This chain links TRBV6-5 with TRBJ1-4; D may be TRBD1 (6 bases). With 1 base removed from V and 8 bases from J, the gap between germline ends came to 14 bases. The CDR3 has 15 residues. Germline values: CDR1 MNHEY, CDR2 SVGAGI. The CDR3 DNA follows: TGTGCCAGCAGTTACTTTGGGACAAGGAACGAAAAACTGTTTTTT. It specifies CASSYFGTRNEKLFF.